This T cell receptor beta chain was sequenced for a study of cytomegalovirus exposure and HLA in healthy donors. Study-wide points: In a later analysis, common viral pathogens appeared linked to several of the most significant clusters. Later analysis placed DRB1 highest and HLA-C lowest in TCR association rates, which differed by HLA locus. Association of a missense DCLRE1C variant with TCR beta V- and J-gene trimming was reported in a later analysis.

This clone was recorded only once. Antigen unknown. With 60 Vbeta and 13 Jbeta primers, the PCR was carried out. Produced via immunoSEQ multiplex PCR; TCRdb's table is partial and in-frame only. Counted here are about 190,000 clones, 70% to 80% occurring once; the ten biggest clones make up 1.6%. The CDR3 extends over 14 amino acids. Germline CDR1 reads SGHAT; CDR2 reads FQNNGV. Trimming left V 2 bases short and J 5 bases short, with 12 bases between. The clonotype comes from a woman aged 45-59 years in good health and CMV-seronegative. This chain joins TRBV11-2 and TRBJ2-5; the D is unclear. Sequencing used PBMCs. This chain's CDR3 is CASSLMMRSETQYF. CDR3 nucleotides: TGTGCCAGCAGCTTAATGATGCGGTCTGAGACCCAGTACTTC. Using reference TRBV11-2 and TRBJ2-5 for the parts outside the CDR3, the full variable domain is EAGVAQSPRYKIIEKRQSVAFWCNPISGHATLYWYQQILGQGPKLLIQFQNNGVVDDSQLPKDRFSAERLKGVDSTLKIQPAKLEDSAVYLCASSLMMRSETQYFGPGTRLLVL.